This entry concerns a single TCR beta chain. These data belong to a study of blood T cell repertoires in COVID-19. Study background: There were acute and convalescent COVID-19 samples, and they came from the United States, Italy and Spain. The analysed material was cDNA or gDNA that came from T cells, B-cell-depleted T cells, or PBMCs.

In the authors' workflow: The authors estimated nucleated cell counts from reference gene primer amplification. Clones were sequenced by immunoSEQ multiplex PCR, and TCRdb holds only the in-frame ones, with some missing. The V and J calls and clone size are taken from that table; D and trimming were inferred from the DNA. The repertoire holds 200,000 to 300,000 clones, with about 79% as singletons. Sequencing used peripheral blood. This clonotype originated in a man in his forties who had recovered from COVID-19.

CDR3 residues: CASSILASAGTIAQQYF. CDR3 DNA: TGTGCCAGTAGTATCTTAGCGTCGGCGGGAACAATCGCCCAGCAGTACTTC. The chain has TRBV19 and TRBJ2-7; the D gene is possibly TRBD2 (6 bases). Germline assignment: CDR1 LNHDA and CDR2 SQIVND (reference sequence). Trimming shortened V by 3 bases and J by 8 bases, and 26 bases separated the two germline ends. The CDR3 loop spans 17 amino acids.